The 19 T cell receptor beta chains below come from one sample, sequenced in a study of T cell changes during pregnancy in multiple sclerosis. TCRdb's copy holds only in-frame clones and misses some; the assay was immunoSEQ multiplex PCR. The sample lists 75,000 to 95,000 clones, over 85% seen once, with roughly 0.14% in the top ten. Here the sequenced sample was CD4+ T cells from peripheral blood mononuclear cells, taken after pregnancy. These receptors were obtained from a female donor with multiple sclerosis, enrolled in a pregnancy study.

The chain employs TRBV7-9 and TRBJ2-3; 10 positions match TRBD2. After removal of 5 bases from V and 5 bases from J, the junction contained 7 bases not matched to a gene. The CDR3 has 15 residues. Per the germline V gene, CDR1 is SEHNR and CDR2 is FQNEAQ (reference sequence). For the CDR3, the DNA is TGTGCCAGCAGCCCTCGAGCGGGAGGGTTAGATACGCAGTATTTT. Translation gives CASSPRAGGLDTQYF. Full variable domain (remainder filled in from reference TRBV7-9 and TRBJ2-3): DTGVSQNPRHKITKRGQNVTFRCDPISEHNRLYWYRQTLGQGPEFLTYFQNEAQLEKSRLLSDRFSAERPKGSFSTLEIQRTEQGDSAMYLCASSPRAGGLDTQYFGPGTRLTVL.

CDR3 loop: CASSLGALDFGEQFF. CDR3 nucleotides: TGTGCCAGCAGCTTAGGCGCCCTTGACTTCGGGGAGCAGTTCTTC. V and J are TRBV7-9 and TRBJ2-1; D gene ambiguous. The CDR3 spans 15 residues. The V end was cut by 1 base, the J end by 10 bases, with 17 bases between. From germline, CDR1 is SEHNR and CDR2 FQNEAQ (reference sequence).

The chain couples TRBV27 to TRBJ2-3; perhaps TRBD1 as D (6 bases). Between the trimmed V and J ends, which lost 8 bases and 7 bases, there was a span of 19 bases. CDR1 and CDR2 (germline): MNHEY, SMNVEV (reference sequence). The CDR3 has 14 residues. DNA of the CDR3: TGTGCCAGCCGCAGAGTTGGGGGCACGAATACGCAGTATTTT. Its protein is CASRRVGGTNTQYF.

The chain has TRBV5-1 and TRBJ1-1; 8 bases map to TRBD1. Looked up from germline, CDR1 is SGHRS and CDR2 is YFSETQ. This CDR3 is built from 15 residues. With 0 bases clipped from V and 11 bases from J, the junction kept 12 bases outside the gene matches. The CDR3 loop is CASSLGDRSELLAFF. The CDR3 DNA reads as TGCGCCAGCAGCTTGGGGGACAGGTCCGAGTTGCTGGCTTTCTTT.

The chain combines TRBV19 with TRBJ2-5; no clear D gene. CDR1 and CDR2 (germline): LNHDA, SQIVND (reference sequence). The CDR3 loop spans 13 amino acids. V was pared by 5 bases and J by 5 bases, with 12 bases between. The DNA of the CDR3 is TGTGCCAGTAGTCAAGCTATACTCGAGACCCAGTACTTC. It yields the protein CASSQAILETQYF. The complete variable domain, with remaining parts taken from reference TRBV19 and TRBJ2-5, reads DGGITQSPKYLFRKEGQNVTLSCEQNLNHDAMYWYRQDPGQGLRLIYYSQIVNDFQKGDIAEGYSVSREKKESFPLTVTSAQKNPTAFYLCASSQAILETQYFGPGTRLLVL.

This chain uses TRBV5-4 with TRBJ2-7; D not certain. Germline V gives CDR1 SGHNT, CDR2 YYREEE (reference sequence). The V end was cut by 4 bases, the J end by 2 bases, with 13 bases between. The CDR3 spans 14 residues. As DNA, the CDR3 is TGTGCCAGCAGCGCAAAGACATATCCCTACGAGCAGTACTTC. Amino acid sequence: CASSAKTYPYEQYF.

The V and J genes are TRBV27 and TRBJ2-1; D ambiguous. The ends were cut back, 6 bases at V and 1 base at J, with 10 bases in the middle. The CDR3 runs to 14 residues. Looked up from germline, CDR1 is MNHEY and CDR2 is SMNVEV (reference sequence). The CDR3 DNA reads as TGTGCCAGCAGGGGCCGGATTTCCTACAATGAGCAGTTCTTC. It is translated as CASRGRISYNEQFF.

J is TRBJ2-7 and V is TRBV15; D may be TRBD2 (6 bases). V was clipped by 2 bases and J by 3 bases, with 11 bases between them. The CDR3 loop spans 14 amino acids. CDR1 and CDR2 from the germline V gene are LNHNV and YYDKDF (reference sequence). In DNA form, the CDR3 reads TGTGCCACCAGCAGATCTCACGGGAGCTACGAGCAGTACTTC. Its translation is CATSRSHGSYEQYF.

This rearrangement joins TRBV7-3 to TRBJ2-6; 10 positions agree with TRBD1. CDR3 length: 17 amino acids. The V gene's germline CDR1 is SGHTA and CDR2 FQGTGA. V was clipped by 7 bases and J by 4 bases; unmatched bases: 10. CDR3 region: CASTPGTGVSGANVLTF. In nucleotides, the CDR3 is TGTGCCAGCACCCCCGGGACAGGGGTTTCCGGGGCCAACGTCCTGACTTTC.

The V and J genes are TRBV10-3 and TRBJ2-4, with 11 positions matching TRBD2. The germline gives CDR1 ENHRY, CDR2 SYGVKD. The V and J ends lost 4 bases and 7 bases, in that order; junction bases with no gene match: 9. This CDR3 is built from 16 residues. The DNA of the CDR3 is TGTGCCATCAGTGCAGAGACTAGCGGGAAGTGGAACATTCAGTACTTC. Residues: CAISAETSGKWNIQYF.

The rearrangement uses TRBV5-1 and TRBJ2-7, with TRBD1 matching over 12 bases. Germline values: CDR1 SGHRS, CDR2 YFSETQ. The ends lost 4 bases at V and 5 bases at J; junction bases unmatched: 7. The CDR3 is 15 amino acids. The CDR3 spells CASSQPGQGAHEQYF. DNA for the CDR3: TGCGCCAGCAGCCAGCCGGGACAGGGGGCCCACGAGCAGTACTTC.

V usage is TRBV7-2 and J usage is TRBJ1-5; D gene ambiguous. CDR1 and CDR2 from the germline V gene are SGHTA and FQGNSA. There are 15 residues in the CDR3. Trimming removed 2 bases from V and 6 bases from J, with 14 bases in between. As DNA, the CDR3 is TGTGCCAGCAGCTTATCCGGGAATGACGGTCAGCCCCAGCATTTT. Translated: CASSLSGNDGQPQHF.

V and J are TRBV7-8 and TRBJ2-2; no firm D call. The CDR3 covers 14 residues. V was clipped by 1 base and J by 3 bases, with 6 bases between them. Germline assignment: CDR1 SGHVS and CDR2 FQNEAQ. CDR3 DNA: TGTGCCAGCAGCTTAGTTCGGGACACCGGGGAGCTGTTTTTT. It yields the protein CASSLVRDTGELFF. Complete variable domain (other parts from reference TRBV7-8 and TRBJ2-2): GAGVSQSPRYKVAKRGQDVALRCDPISGHVSLFWYQQALGQGPEFLTYFQNEAQLDKSGLPSDRFFAERPEGSVSTLKIQRTQQEDSAVYLCASSLVRDTGELFFGEGSRLTVL.

The count of this clone is one. The rearrangement joins TRBV5-1 to TRBJ2-2; D is possibly TRBD1 (5 bases). The CDR3 has 15 residues. The V gene lost 4 bases and the J gene lost 0 bases, with 10 bases spanning the gap. CDR1 SGHRS and CDR2 YFSETQ come from the germline V gene. CDR3 region: CASSLDSPNTGELFF. CDR3 sequence (DNA): TGCGCCAGCAGCCTCGACAGCCCGAACACCGGGGAGCTGTTTTTT.

The genes are TRBV19 and TRBJ2-4, with 7 bases matching TRBD1. This CDR3 spans 17 amino acids. The germline gives CDR1 LNHDA, CDR2 SQIVND (reference sequence). V was pared by 5 bases and J by 7 bases, with 17 bases of the junction left unmatched. CDR3: CASSPPTGLSPGNIQYF. Written as DNA, the CDR3 is TGTGCCAGTAGTCCCCCGACAGGGCTAAGTCCGGGTAACATTCAGTACTTC.

The chain couples TRBV6-1 to TRBJ1-5; TRBD1 matches at 10 bases. CDR1 and CDR2 from the germline V gene are MNHNS and SASEGT. The CDR3 loop spans 15 amino acids. With V trimmed by 5 bases and J by 2 bases, 3 bases remained unmatched. CDR3 loop: CASSWTGGGNQPQHF. CDR3 nucleotide sequence: TGTGCCAGCAGTTGGACAGGGGGGGGCAATCAGCCCCAGCATTTT.

The rearrangement uses TRBV25-1 and TRBJ2-1; tentative D call: TRBD2 (6 bases). There are 12 residues in the CDR3. Germline values: CDR1 MGHDK, CDR2 SYGVNS. CDR3 sequence (DNA): TGTGCTGCCCGGGGGATCTACAATGAGCAGTTCTTC. Translation gives CAARGIYNEQFF.

This clone was recorded once. V is TRBV6-5 and J is TRBJ2-5; 8 nucleotides line up with TRBD1. This CDR3 contains 16 residues. In germline, CDR1 is MNHEY, CDR2 SVGAGI. Trimming took 3 bases from V and 3 from J; bases not matched to a gene: 9. The DNA for the CDR3 is TGTGCCAGCAGTTATTACGGACAGGGTAGCAAAGAGACCCAGTACTTC. This encodes CASSYYGQGSKETQYF.

The chain joins TRBV28 to TRBJ2-1; 12 bases line up with TRBD1. CDR3 size: 15 residues. The germline V gene has CDR1 MDHEN and CDR2 SYDVKM. V was clipped by 7 bases and J by 6 bases; unmatched bases: 7. The CDR3 here is CASNKRDRGPNEQFF. For the CDR3, the DNA is TGTGCCAGCAATAAACGGGACAGGGGGCCCAATGAGCAGTTCTTC.